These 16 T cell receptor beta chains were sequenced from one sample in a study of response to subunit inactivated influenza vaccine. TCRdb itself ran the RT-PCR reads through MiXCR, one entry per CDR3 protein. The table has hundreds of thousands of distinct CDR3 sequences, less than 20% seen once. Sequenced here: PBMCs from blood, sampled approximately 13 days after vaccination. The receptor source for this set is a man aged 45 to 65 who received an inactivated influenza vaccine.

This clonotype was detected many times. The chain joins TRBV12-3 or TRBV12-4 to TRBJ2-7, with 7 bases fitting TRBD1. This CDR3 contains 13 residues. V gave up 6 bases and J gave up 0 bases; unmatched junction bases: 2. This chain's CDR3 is CASRTGSSYEQYF. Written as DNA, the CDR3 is TGTGCCAGCAGGACAGGGAGCTCCTACGAGCAGTACTTC.

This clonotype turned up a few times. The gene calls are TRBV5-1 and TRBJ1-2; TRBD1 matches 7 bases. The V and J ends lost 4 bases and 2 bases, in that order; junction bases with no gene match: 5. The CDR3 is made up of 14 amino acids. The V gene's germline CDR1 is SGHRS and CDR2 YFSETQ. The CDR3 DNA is TGCGCCAGCAGCGACCGGACAGGCAACTATGGCTACACCTTC. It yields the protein CASSDRTGNYGYTF. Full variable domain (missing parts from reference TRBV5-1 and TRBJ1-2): KAGVTQTPRYLIKTRGQQVTLSCSPISGHRSVSWYQQTPGQGLQFLFEYFSETQRNKGNFPGRFSGRQFSNSRSEMNVSTLELGDSALYLCASSDRTGNYGYTFGSGTRLTVV.

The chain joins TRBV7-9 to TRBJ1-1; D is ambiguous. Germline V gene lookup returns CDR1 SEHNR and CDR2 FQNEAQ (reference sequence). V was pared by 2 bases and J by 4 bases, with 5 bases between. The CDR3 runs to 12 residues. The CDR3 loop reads CASSLTSTEAFF. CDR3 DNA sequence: TGTGCCAGCAGCTTAACGAGCACTGAAGCTTTCTTT. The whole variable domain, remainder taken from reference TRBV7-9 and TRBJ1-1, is DTGVSQNPRHKITKRGQNVTFRCDPISEHNRLYWYRQTLGQGPEFLTYFQNEAQLEKSRLLSDRFSAERPKGSFSTLEIQRTEQGDSAMYLCASSLTSTEAFFGQGTRLTVV.

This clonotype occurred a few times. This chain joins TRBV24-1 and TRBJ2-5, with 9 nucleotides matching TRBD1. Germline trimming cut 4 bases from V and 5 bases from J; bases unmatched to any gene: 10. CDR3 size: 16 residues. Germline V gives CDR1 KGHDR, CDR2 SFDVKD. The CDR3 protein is CATSETDRGAWETQYF. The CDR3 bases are TGTGCCACCAGTGAAACCGACAGGGGGGCTTGGGAGACCCAGTACTTC.

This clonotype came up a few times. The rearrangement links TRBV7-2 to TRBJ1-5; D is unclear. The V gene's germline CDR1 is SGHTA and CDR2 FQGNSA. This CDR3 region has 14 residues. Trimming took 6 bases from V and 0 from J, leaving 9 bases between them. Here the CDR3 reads CASSPRVSNQPQHF. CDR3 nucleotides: TGTGCCAGCAGTCCCCGGGTTAGCAATCAGCCCCAGCATTTT.

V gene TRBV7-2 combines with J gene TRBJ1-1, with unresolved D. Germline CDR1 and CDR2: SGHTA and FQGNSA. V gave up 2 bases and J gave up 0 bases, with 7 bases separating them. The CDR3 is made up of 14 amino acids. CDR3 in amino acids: CASSLYDLNTEAFF. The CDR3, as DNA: TGTGCCAGCAGCTTATATGATCTGAACACTGAAGCTTTCTTT.

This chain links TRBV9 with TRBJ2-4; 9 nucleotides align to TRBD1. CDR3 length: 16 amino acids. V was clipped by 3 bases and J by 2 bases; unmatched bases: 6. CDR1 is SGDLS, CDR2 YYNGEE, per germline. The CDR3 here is CASSAQGAGSKNIQYF. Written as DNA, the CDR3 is TGTGCCAGCAGCGCACAGGGGGCAGGATCCAAAAACATTCAGTACTTC.

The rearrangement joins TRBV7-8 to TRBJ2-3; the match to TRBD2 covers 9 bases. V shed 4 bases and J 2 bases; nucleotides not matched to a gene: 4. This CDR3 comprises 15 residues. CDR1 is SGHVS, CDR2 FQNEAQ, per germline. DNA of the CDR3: TGTGCCAGCAGCTCCCTAGCGGGGCACACAGATACGCAGTATTTT. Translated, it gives CASSSLAGHTDTQYF.

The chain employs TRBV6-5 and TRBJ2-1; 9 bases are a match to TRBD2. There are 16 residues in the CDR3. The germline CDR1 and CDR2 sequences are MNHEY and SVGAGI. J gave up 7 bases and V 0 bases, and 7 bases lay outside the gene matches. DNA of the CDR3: TGTGCCAGCAGTTACTCGTCAGCGGGGGGCGTAAATGAGCAGTTCTTC. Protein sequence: CASSYSSAGGVNEQFF.

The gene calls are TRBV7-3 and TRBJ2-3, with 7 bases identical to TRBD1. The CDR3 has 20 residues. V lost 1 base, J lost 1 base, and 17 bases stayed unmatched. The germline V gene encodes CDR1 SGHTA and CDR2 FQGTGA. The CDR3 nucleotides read TGTGCCAGCAGCTTAAAGGGACCGAATCCCGGGACAGCAGGCACAGATACGCAGTATTTT. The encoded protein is CASSLKGPNPGTAGTDTQYF.

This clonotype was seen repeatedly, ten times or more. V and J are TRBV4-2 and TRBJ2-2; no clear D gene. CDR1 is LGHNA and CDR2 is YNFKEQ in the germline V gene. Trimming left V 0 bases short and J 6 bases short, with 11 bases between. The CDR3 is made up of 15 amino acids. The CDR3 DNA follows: TGTGCCAGCAGCCAAGAACGGACGGTTGCCGGGGAGCTGTTTTTT. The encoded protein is CASSQERTVAGELFF.

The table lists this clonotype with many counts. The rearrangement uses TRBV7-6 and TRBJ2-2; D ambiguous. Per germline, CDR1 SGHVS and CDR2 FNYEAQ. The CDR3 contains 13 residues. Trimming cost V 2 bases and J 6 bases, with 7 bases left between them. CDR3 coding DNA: TGTGCCAGCAGCTTAACGGAATCCGGGGAGCTGTTTTTT. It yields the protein CASSLTESGELFF.

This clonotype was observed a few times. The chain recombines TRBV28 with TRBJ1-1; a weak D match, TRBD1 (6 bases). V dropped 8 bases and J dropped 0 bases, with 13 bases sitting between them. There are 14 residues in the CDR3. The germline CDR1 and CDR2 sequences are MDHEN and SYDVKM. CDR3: CASGQTEVNTEAFF. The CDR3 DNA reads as TGTGCCAGCGGACAGACAGAAGTGAACACTGAAGCTTTCTTT.

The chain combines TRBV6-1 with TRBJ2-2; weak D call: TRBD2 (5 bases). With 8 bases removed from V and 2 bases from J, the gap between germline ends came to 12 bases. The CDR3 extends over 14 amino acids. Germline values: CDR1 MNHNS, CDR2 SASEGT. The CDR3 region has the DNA TGTGCCAGCGAGCGGCCGTTAAACACCGGGGAGCTGTTTTTT. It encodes CASERPLNTGELFF.

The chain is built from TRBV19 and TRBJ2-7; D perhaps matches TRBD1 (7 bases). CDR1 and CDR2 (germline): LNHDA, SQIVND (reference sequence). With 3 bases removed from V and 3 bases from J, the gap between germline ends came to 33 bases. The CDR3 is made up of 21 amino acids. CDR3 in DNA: TGTGCCAGTAGTATGCCGGACTACCTAGAGAGGACAGGTCGGGGGTTCTACGAGCAGTACTTC. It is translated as CASSMPDYLERTGRGFYEQYF.

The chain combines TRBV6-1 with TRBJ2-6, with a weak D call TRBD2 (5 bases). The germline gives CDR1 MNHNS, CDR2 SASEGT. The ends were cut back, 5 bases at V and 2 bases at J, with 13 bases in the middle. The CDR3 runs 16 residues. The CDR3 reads CASSKEVGTGANVLTF. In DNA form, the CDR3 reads TGTGCCAGCAGTAAGGAGGTTGGGACTGGGGCCAACGTCCTGACTTTC.